Shown below are 27 T cell receptor beta chains from a single sample sequenced in a study of T cells in Graves' hyperthyroidism and ophthalmopathy. There were TCR beta CDR3 regions amplified from RNA transcripts. TCR CDR3 underwent first-round RT-PCR with the HTBI primer set. TCRdb itself ran the multiplex PCR reads through MiXCR, one entry per CDR3 protein. The sample holds around 390,000 distinct CDR3 sequences, roughly 15% seen once. Sequenced material: blood. All receptors derive from a woman aged 30 to 39 with Graves' ophthalmopathy.

The chain carries TRBV7-9 and TRBJ1-6; possibly TRBD1 for D (6 bases). The germline V and J ends were trimmed by 5 bases and 0 bases, with 14 bases remaining between them. CDR1 and CDR2 (germline): SEHNR, FQNEAQ (reference sequence). This CDR3 comprises 17 residues. This CDR3 is CASSRGGGSSYNSPLHF. In DNA form, the CDR3 reads TGTGCCAGCAGCCGCGGGGGGGGCAGCTCCTATAATTCACCCCTCCACTTT.

This clonotype was seen ten or more times. The rearrangement joins TRBV12-5 to TRBJ2-1; possible D gene TRBD1, 6 bases. Germline V gene lookup returns CDR1 LGHNT and CDR2 FRNRAP. The length of the CDR3 is 21 residues. With 1 base removed from V and 1 base from J, the gap between germline ends came to 26 bases. CDR3 loop: CASGLAPNPWNREISYNEQFF. CDR3 in DNA: TGTGCTAGTGGTTTGGCGCCCAACCCTTGGAACAGGGAGATTTCCTACAATGAGCAGTTCTTC.

This clonotype was found many times. The V gene is TRBV5-6, the J gene TRBJ2-3, with unresolved D. V was pared by 0 bases and J by 8 bases, with 13 bases between. The V gene's germline CDR1 is SGHDT and CDR2 YYEEEE. The CDR3 length is 14 residues. As DNA, the CDR3 is TGTGCCAGCAGCTTGGCCGGGTACGCGGCTACGCAGTATTTT. This translates into CASSLAGYAATQYF. Full variable domain (remainder filled in from reference TRBV5-6 and TRBJ2-3): DAGVTQSPTHLIKTRGQQVTLRCSPKSGHDTVSWYQQALGQGPQFIFQYYEEEERQRGNFPDRFSGHQFPNYSSELNVNALLLGDSALYLCASSLAGYAATQYFGPGTRLTVL.

The gene calls are TRBV9 and TRBJ1-4; D perhaps matches TRBD1 (5 bases). The CDR3 covers 14 residues. Germline CDR1 is SGDLS and CDR2 is YYNGEE. The V end lost 2 bases, the J end lost 8 bases, and 13 bases lay between the germline ends. Here the CDR3 DNA reads TGTGCCAGCAGCGTGGGAGGGGAGGACGAAAAACTGTTTTTT. Protein product: CASSVGGEDEKLFF.

This clonotype occurred many times. The chain carries TRBV2 and TRBJ1-5, with D uncertain. V was shortened by 5 bases and J by 0 bases, with 11 bases between the two germline ends. Germline V lookup: CDR1 SNHLY, CDR2 FYNNEI. The CDR3 is 15 residues long. The CDR3 bases are TGTGCCAGCAGTAACCGGACCATTAGCAATCAGCCCCAGCATTTT. It is translated as CASSNRTISNQPQHF.

This clonotype was seen only a few times. CDR3 DNA: TGTGCCAGCAGGGGGACCGCAAGAATCAATGAGCAGTTCTTC. Amino acid sequence: CASRGTARINEQFF. V and J are TRBV6-1 and TRBJ2-1; D may be TRBD1 or TRBD2 (5 bases each). V lost 6 bases to trimming and J lost 6 bases, with 15 bases between them. CDR3 length: 14 residues. The germline CDR1 and CDR2 sequences are MNHNS and SASEGT.

As regards this clonotype: One junction end does not reproduce the germline sequence, and a read error may be involved. The chain recombines TRBV3-1 with TRBJ2-7; no firm D call. CDR1 is LGHDT and CDR2 is YNNKEL in the germline V gene (reference sequence). The CDR3 contains 11 residues. Here the CDR3 reads CAGSNGHEQYF. DNA of the CDR3: TGCGCCGGATCAAATGGGCACGAGCAGTACTTC.

There are many counts of this clonotype. The chain has TRBV11-2 and TRBJ2-1, with 7 bases lining up with TRBD2. Germline-derived CDR1 and CDR2 are SGHAT and FQNNGV. The CDR3 consists of 15 residues. V shed 4 bases and J 4 bases; nucleotides not matched to a gene: 7. The CDR3 DNA reads TGTGCCAGCAGCTCCGAGGGCGGGGGTTACAATGAGCAGTTCTTC. Its protein product is CASSSEGGGYNEQFF.

CDR3: CATSRGLGGQGPTFSGANVLTF. DNA for the CDR3: TGTGCCACCAGCAGAGGGCTAGGGGGTCAGGGGCCTACCTTCTCTGGGGCCAACGTCCTGACTTTC. J is TRBJ2-6 and V is TRBV15, with a possible D match to TRBD1 (6 bases). Trimming pared 1 base from V and 0 bases from J, leaving 25 bases between. Germline CDR1 is LNHNV and CDR2 is YYDKDF (reference sequence). The CDR3 extends over 22 amino acids.

This clonotype was detected many times. V is TRBV3-1 and J is TRBJ2-7; 13 nucleotides align to TRBD2. CDR1 is LGHDT and CDR2 is YNNKEL in the germline V gene (reference sequence). The CDR3 runs 16 residues. The V segment lost 5 bases and the J segment 5 bases; nucleotides outside the gene matches: 9. The CDR3 bases are TGTGCCAGCAGCAAAACGCGGACTAGCGGGGGAGACGAGCAGTACTTC. As protein: CASSKTRTSGGDEQYF.

This clonotype showed up many times. The chain is built from TRBV10-3 and TRBJ1-5, with 9 bases aligning to TRBD1. Per germline, CDR1 ENHRY and CDR2 SYGVKD. This CDR3 has 15 amino acids. Trimming took 3 bases from V and 12 from J; bases not matched to a gene: 12. CDR3 coding DNA: TGTGCCATCAGTGAACTACAGGGGGCAGGAAATCACCAGCATTTT. Its protein product is CAISELQGAGNHQHF.

A few counts support this clonotype. This rearrangement joins TRBV4-1 to TRBJ2-7, with 7 bases identical to TRBD2. The CDR3 has 17 residues. CDR1 is MGHRA, CDR2 YSYEKL, per germline. J lost 0 bases, V lost 4 bases, and 12 bases had no gene match. Written as DNA, the CDR3 is TGCGCCAGCAGCCCTTTCCCAAGCGGGGCCATCTCCTACGAGCAGTACTTC. Translating gives CASSPFPSGAISYEQYF.

This clonotype was observed at least ten times. This rearrangement joins TRBV20-1 to TRBJ2-3; D gene ambiguous. There are 13 residues in the CDR3. Germline CDR1 and CDR2: DFQATT and SNEGSKA (reference sequence). V lost 5 bases to trimming and J lost 2 bases, with 11 bases between them. The CDR3 DNA sequence: TGCAGTGCTCCCCAATTCCTCACAGATACGCAGTATTTT. Its translation is CSAPQFLTDTQYF.

This clonotype was seen many times. The CDR3 sequence is CASSPTAFGNIQYF. The CDR3 DNA follows: TGTGCCAGCAGCCCCACCGCGTTTGGAAACATTCAGTACTTC. The V call is TRBV14, the J call TRBJ2-4; no definite D call. The CDR3 spans 14 residues. Germline assignment: CDR1 SGHDN and CDR2 FVKESK. V was clipped by 4 bases and J by 6 bases, with 13 bases between them.

This clonotype was recorded many times. The chain employs TRBV27 and TRBJ1-2, with D hard to call. From germline, CDR1 is MNHEY and CDR2 SMNVEV (reference sequence). Trimming took off 6 bases at V and 7 bases at J, with 24 bases between the two ends. The CDR3 consists of 16 residues. This CDR3 reads CASSPLSTVRARGYTF. CDR3 sequence (DNA): TGTGCCAGCAGCCCACTATCGACCGTTAGGGCCCGTGGCTACACCTTC.

This clonotype was recorded many times. The V call is TRBV20-1, the J call TRBJ2-2; D is perhaps TRBD2 (7 bases). Deletions cut 2 bases from V and 8 bases from J, with 15 bases between. Germline V gives CDR1 DFQATT, CDR2 SNEGSKA (reference sequence). The CDR3 is 14 residues long. CDR3 loop: CSARRPGGPGELFF. CDR3 nucleotide sequence: TGCAGTGCTAGACGTCCGGGGGGCCCTGGGGAGCTGTTTTTT.

This clonotype was observed many times. The V and J genes are TRBV6-5 and TRBJ2-7, with a tentative D call TRBD2 (6 bases). The germline V gene has CDR1 MNHEY and CDR2 SVGAGI. The CDR3 contains 16 residues. V lost 4 bases and J lost 1, with 17 bases in between. The CDR3 sequence: CASSSLLGTASYEQYF. The CDR3 coding sequence is TGTGCCAGCAGTTCCCTCTTAGGGACTGCTTCCTACGAGCAGTACTTC.

This clonotype turned up a few times. The chain carries TRBV7-9 and TRBJ1-1; D gene ambiguous. The CDR3 totals 15 residues. CDR1 is SEHNR, CDR2 FQNEAQ, per germline (reference sequence). V lost 5 bases and J lost 5, with 18 bases in between. CDR3 DNA sequence: TGTGCCAGCAGCCGAGGATCGAGGGCCGGGACTGAAGCTTTCTTT. Protein: CASSRGSRAGTEAFF. The entire variable domain, with the rest obtained from reference TRBV7-9 and TRBJ1-1, is as follows: DTGVSQNPRHKITKRGQNVTFRCDPISEHNRLYWYRQTLGQGPEFLTYFQNEAQLEKSRLLSDRFSAERPKGSFSTLEIQRTEQGDSAMYLCASSRGSRAGTEAFFGQGTRLTVV.

There are many counts of this clonotype. The V call is TRBV20-1, the J call TRBJ2-7; 11 nucleotides match TRBD2. The CDR3 spans 15 residues. Unmatched junction bases numbered 11, after V lost 5 bases and J lost 5 bases. Looked up from germline, CDR1 is DFQATT and CDR2 is SNEGSKA (reference sequence). CDR3 in amino acids: CSAGVAGGPLDEQYF. The CDR3 DNA is TGCAGTGCTGGCGTAGCGGGGGGGCCATTAGACGAGCAGTACTTC.

This chain joins TRBV19 and TRBJ2-1; 8 bases agree with TRBD2. V shed 3 bases and J 7 bases; nucleotides not matched to a gene: 5. CDR1 and CDR2 (germline): LNHDA, SQIVND (reference sequence). This CDR3 has 14 residues. CDR3 coding DNA: TGTGCCAGTAGTATTGGGGCTAGCGGGAATGAGCAGTTCTTC. As protein: CASSIGASGNEQFF.

The chain has TRBV7-9 and TRBJ2-2, with D perhaps TRBD2 (5 bases). CDR3 length equals 13 residues. Trimming stripped 5 bases from V and 13 bases from J, with 17 bases between. The germline gives CDR1 SEHNR, CDR2 FQNEAQ (reference sequence). Here the CDR3 DNA reads TGTGCCAGCAGCCCCCGGATAGGAGCGGCGCTGTTTTTT. This translates into CASSPRIGAALFF.

There are many counts of this clonotype. CDR3 nucleotide sequence: TGTGCCAGCAGTTACAGGGTTTACAATGAGCAGTTCTTC. Encoded protein: CASSYRVYNEQFF. The V gene is TRBV6-2 or TRBV6-3, the J gene TRBJ2-1; unclear D gene. CDR3 length: 13 residues. Germline CDR1 MNHEY, CDR2 SVGEGT. Deletions cut 2 bases from V and 4 bases from J, with 6 bases between.

The CDR3 reads CASTIDRVNEQFF. In DNA, the CDR3 is TGTGCCAGCACCATTGACAGGGTCAATGAGCAGTTCTTC. J is TRBJ2-1 and V is TRBV12-3 or TRBV12-4, with 7 bases lining up with TRBD1. V gave up 7 bases and J gave up 6 bases; unmatched junction bases: 6. This CDR3 has 13 amino acids.

This clonotype was detected a few times. Being one base from a much bigger clone, this may be a read error. The chain joins TRBV12-3 or TRBV12-4 to TRBJ2-2; 8 bases are a match to TRBD2. The CDR3 runs 14 residues. V was clipped by 5 bases and J by 7 bases; unmatched bases: 6. The CDR3, as DNA: TGTGCCAGCAGTCCGGGGGGGCGCCACGGGGAGCTGTTTTTT. It specifies CASSPGGRHGELFF.

Worth noting for this clonotype: Since no conserved phenylalanine or tryptophan closes the CDR3, a read error is the likely cause. DNA of the CDR3: TGTGCCAGCAGTTACGGACAGGGTCGGTATGGCTACACCATC. Its protein product is CASSYGQGRYGYTI. This chain links TRBV28 with TRBJ1-2, with 8 positions matching TRBD1. The CDR3 has 14 amino acids. CDR1 is MDHEN, CDR2 SYDVKM, per germline. V was pared by 4 bases and J by 5 bases, with 6 bases of the junction left unmatched.

This clonotype occurred many times. The gene calls are TRBV2 and TRBJ1-4; the D is unclear. V shed 0 bases and J shed 5 bases, with 10 bases lying between them. The germline CDR1 and CDR2 sequences are SNHLY and FYNNEI. The CDR3 runs 15 residues. CDR3 in amino acids: CASSEAGNRNEKLFF. CDR3 coding DNA: TGTGCCAGCAGTGAAGCGGGAAACAGAAATGAAAAACTGTTTTTT.

This clonotype was counted ten times or more. The genes are TRBV7-2 and TRBJ2-5; D unresolved. Trimming removed 1 base at V and 5 bases at J, with 14 bases between. This CDR3 contains 15 residues. Germline V gene sequence: CDR1 SGHTA, CDR2 FQGNSA. The CDR3 loop is CASSLGDSRQETQYF. The CDR3 region has the DNA TGTGCCAGCAGCTTAGGCGACTCGAGGCAGGAGACCCAGTACTTC.